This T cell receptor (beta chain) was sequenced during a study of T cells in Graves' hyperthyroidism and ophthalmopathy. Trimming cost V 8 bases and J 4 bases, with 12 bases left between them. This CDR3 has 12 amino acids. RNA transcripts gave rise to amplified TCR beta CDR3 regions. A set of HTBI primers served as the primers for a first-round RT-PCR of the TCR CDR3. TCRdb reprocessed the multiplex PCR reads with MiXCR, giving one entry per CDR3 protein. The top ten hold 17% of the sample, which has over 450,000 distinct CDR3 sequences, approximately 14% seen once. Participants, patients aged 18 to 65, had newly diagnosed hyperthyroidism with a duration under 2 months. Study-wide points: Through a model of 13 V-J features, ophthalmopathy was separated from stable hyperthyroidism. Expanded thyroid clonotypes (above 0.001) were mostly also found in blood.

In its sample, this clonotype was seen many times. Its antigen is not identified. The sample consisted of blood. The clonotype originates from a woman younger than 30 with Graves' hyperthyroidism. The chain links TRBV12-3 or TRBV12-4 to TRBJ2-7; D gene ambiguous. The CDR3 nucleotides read TGTGCCAGCGGGAAAGGGCGTTACGAGCAGTACTTC. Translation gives CASGKGRYEQYF.